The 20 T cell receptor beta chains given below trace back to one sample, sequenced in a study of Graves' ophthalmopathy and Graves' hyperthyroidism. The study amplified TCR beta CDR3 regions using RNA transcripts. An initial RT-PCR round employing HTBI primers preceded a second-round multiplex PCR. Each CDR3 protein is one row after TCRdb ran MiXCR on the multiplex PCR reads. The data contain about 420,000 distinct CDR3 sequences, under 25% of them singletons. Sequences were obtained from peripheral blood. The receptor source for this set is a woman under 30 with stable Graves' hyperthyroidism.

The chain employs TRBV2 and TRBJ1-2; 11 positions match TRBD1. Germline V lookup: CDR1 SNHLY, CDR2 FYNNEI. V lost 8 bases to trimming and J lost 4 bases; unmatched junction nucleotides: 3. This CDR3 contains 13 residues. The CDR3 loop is CASGTGGFYGYTF. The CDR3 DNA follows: TGTGCCAGCGGGACAGGGGGATTCTATGGCTACACCTTC.

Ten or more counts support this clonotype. The CDR3 loop is CSARDRESGANVLTF. The CDR3 DNA is TGCAGTGCCCGGGACAGGGAATCTGGGGCCAACGTCCTGACTTTC. The J gene is TRBJ2-6, the V gene TRBV20-1; 9 nucleotides agree with TRBD1. CDR1 is DFQATT and CDR2 is SNEGSKA in the germline V gene (reference sequence). V lost 6 bases and J lost 1; bases outside the gene matches: 4. This CDR3 comprises 15 residues.

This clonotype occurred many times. CDR3 bases: TGTGCCAGCAGCCAATCTACGCTTGAAGAGACCCAGTACTTC. This encodes CASSQSTLEETQYF. The V and J genes are TRBV3-1 and TRBJ2-5, with no clear D. CDR3 length: 14 residues. CDR1 LGHDT and CDR2 YNNKEL come from the germline V gene (reference sequence). The V end was cut by 2 bases, the J end by 3 bases, with 10 bases between.

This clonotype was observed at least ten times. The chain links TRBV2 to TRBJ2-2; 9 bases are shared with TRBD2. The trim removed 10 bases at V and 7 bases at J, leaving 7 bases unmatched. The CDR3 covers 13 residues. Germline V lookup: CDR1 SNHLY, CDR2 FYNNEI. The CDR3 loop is CATAGGIGGELFF. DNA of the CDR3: TGTGCCACAGCGGGAGGAATTGGCGGGGAGCTGTTTTTT.

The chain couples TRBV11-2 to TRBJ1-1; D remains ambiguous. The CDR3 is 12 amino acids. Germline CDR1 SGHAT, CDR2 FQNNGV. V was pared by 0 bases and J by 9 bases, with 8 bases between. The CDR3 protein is CASSLEFRKAFF. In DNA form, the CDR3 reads TGTGCCAGCAGCTTAGAGTTCAGAAAAGCTTTCTTT.

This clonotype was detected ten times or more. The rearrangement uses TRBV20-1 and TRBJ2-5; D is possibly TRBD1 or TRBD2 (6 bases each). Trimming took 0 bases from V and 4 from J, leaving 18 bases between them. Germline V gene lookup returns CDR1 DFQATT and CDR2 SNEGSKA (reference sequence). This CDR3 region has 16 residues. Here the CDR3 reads CSARDPGGGTPETQYF. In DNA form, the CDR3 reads TGCAGTGCTAGAGACCCCGGAGGGGGGACCCCAGAGACCCAGTACTTC.

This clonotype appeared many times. The CDR3 loop reads CASSSGHNMYEQYF. The CDR3 coding sequence is TGTGCCAGCAGTTCGGGACACAATATGTACGAGCAGTACTTC. V and J are TRBV27 and TRBJ2-7; D is perhaps TRBD1 (6 bases). Per the germline V gene, CDR1 is MNHEY and CDR2 is SMNVEV (reference sequence). CDR3 length: 14 residues. V lost 4 bases and J 4 bases, leaving 14 bases between the germline ends.

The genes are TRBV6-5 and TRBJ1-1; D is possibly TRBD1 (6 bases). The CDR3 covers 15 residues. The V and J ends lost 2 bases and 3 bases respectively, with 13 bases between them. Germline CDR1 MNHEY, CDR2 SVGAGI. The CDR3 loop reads CASSYTSGADTEAFF. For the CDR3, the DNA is TGTGCCAGCAGTTACACGTCAGGGGCTGACACTGAAGCTTTCTTT.

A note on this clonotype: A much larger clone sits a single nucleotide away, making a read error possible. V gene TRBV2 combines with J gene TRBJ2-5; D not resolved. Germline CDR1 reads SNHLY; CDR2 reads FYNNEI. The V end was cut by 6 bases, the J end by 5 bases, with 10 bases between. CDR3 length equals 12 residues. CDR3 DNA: TGTGCCAGCAGGACCCTCTTGGAGACCCAGTACTTC. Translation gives CASRTLLETQYF.

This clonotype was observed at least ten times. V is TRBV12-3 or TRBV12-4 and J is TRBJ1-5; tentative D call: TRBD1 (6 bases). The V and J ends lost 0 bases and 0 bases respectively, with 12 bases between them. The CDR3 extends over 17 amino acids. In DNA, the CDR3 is TGTGCCAGCAGTTTAGCGGGGGCGGGGGGTAGCAATCAGCCCCAGCATTTT. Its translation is CASSLAGAGGSNQPQHF.

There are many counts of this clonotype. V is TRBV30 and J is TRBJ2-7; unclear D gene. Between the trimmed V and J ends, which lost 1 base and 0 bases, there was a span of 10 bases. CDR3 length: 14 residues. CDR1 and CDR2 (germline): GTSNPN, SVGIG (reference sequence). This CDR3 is CAWSEAAASYEQYF. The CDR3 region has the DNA TGTGCCTGGAGTGAGGCAGCTGCCTCCTACGAGCAGTACTTC.

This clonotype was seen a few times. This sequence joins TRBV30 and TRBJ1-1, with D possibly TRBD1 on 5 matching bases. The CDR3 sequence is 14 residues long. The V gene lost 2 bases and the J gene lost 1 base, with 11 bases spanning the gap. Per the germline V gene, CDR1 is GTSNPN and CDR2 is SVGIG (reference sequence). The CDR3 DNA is TGTGCCTGGAGTTCAGGGTTGGGGAACACTGAAGCTTTCTTT. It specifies CAWSSGLGNTEAFF.

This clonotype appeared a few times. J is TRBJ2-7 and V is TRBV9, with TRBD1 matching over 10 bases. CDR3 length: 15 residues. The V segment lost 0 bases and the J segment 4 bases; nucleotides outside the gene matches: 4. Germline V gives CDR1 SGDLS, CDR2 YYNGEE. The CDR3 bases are TGTGCCAGCAGCGTAGGGGACAGGGGATCATACGAGCAGTACTTC. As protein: CASSVGDRGSYEQYF.

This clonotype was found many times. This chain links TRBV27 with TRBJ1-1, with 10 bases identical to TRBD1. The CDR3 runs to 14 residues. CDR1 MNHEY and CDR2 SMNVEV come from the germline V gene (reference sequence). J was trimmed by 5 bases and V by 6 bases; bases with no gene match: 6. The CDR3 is CASRRQGAATEAFF. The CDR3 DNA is TGTGCCAGCAGGCGACAGGGGGCGGCAACTGAAGCTTTCTTT.

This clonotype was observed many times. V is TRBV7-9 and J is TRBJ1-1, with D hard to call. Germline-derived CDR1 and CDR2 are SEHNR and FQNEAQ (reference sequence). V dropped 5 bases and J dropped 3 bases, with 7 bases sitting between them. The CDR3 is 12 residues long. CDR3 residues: CASSTADTEAFF. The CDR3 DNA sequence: TGTGCCAGCAGCACGGCCGACACTGAAGCTTTCTTT. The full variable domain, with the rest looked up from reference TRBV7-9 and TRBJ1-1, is DTGVSQNPRHKITKRGQNVTFRCDPISEHNRLYWYRQTLGQGPEFLTYFQNEAQLEKSRLLSDRFSAERPKGSFSTLEIQRTEQGDSAMYLCASSTADTEAFFGQGTRLTVV.

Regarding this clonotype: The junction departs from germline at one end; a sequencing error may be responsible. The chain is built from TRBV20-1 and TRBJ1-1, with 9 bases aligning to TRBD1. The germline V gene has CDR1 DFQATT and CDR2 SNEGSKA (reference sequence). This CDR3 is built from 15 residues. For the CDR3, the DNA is TGCAGTGCTAGACGGACAGGGGCGGTAGGCACTGAGGCTTTCTTT. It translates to CSARRTGAVGTEAFF.

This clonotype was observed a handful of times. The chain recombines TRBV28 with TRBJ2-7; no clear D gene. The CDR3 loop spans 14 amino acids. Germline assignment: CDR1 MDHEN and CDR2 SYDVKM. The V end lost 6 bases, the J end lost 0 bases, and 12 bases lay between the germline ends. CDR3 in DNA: TGTGCCAGCAGAAGCCCCGCAGACTCCTACGAGCAGTACTTC. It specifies CASRSPADSYEQYF.

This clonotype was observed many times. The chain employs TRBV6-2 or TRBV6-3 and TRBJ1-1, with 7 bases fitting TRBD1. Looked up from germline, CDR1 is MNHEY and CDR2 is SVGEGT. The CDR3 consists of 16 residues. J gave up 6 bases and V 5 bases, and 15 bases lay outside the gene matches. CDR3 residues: CASSATGRKHRAEAFF. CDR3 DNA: TGTGCCAGCAGTGCGACAGGGCGAAAACACAGGGCTGAAGCTTTCTTT.

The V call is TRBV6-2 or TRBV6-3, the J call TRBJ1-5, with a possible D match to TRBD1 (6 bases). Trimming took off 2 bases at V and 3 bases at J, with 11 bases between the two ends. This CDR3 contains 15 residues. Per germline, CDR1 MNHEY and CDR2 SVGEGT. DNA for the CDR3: TGTGCCAGCAGTTACCAGGGGAGCTCCAATCAGCCCCAGCATTTT. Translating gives CASSYQGSSNQPQHF.

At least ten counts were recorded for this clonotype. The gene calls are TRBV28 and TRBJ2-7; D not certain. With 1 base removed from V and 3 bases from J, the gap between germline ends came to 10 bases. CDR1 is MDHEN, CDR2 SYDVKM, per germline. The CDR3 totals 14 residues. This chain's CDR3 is CASSLFGLNYEQYF. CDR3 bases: TGTGCCAGCAGTTTATTCGGCTTAAACTACGAGCAGTACTTC. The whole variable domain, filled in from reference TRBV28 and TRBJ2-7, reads DVKVTQSSRYLVKRTGEKVFLECVQDMDHENMFWYRQDPGLGLRLIYFSYDVKMKEKGDIPEGYSVSREKKERFSLILESASTNQTSMYLCASSLFGLNYEQYFGPGTRLTVT.